These 20 T cell receptor beta chains share one sample of origin, sequenced in a study of T cell changes during pregnancy in multiple sclerosis (dated by TCRdb to between 2018 and 2021). Preparation of the library involved the immunoSEQ multiplex PCR assay. What TCRdb holds here is the immuneACCESS table cut down to in-frame rearrangements. Part of the clones is not present; checked against another copy, under half of the missing clones reflect an unresolved V gene, and the others are unexplained. The sample table lists about 48,000 clones, roughly 92% of them with a count of one. Of the sample, 0.91% is held by the ten largest clones. Sequencing was performed on CD4+ T cells from peripheral blood mononuclear cells, taken in the second trimester of pregnancy. Every receptor here comes from a female donor in good health, enrolled as a control in a pregnancy study.

This chain connects TRBV6-1 to TRBJ2-1; TRBD2 matches at 9 bases. CDR1 and CDR2 from the germline V gene are MNHNS and SASEGT. The V and J ends lost 9 bases and 7 bases, in that order; junction bases with no gene match: 7. The CDR3 is 13 residues long. In DNA, the CDR3 is TGTGCCAGTAGAGCGGGGGGTTGGAATGAGCAGTTCTTC. As protein: CASRAGGWNEQFF.

This rearrangement joins TRBV6-1 to TRBJ1-5; 10 nucleotides align to TRBD1. Germline CDR1 reads MNHNS; CDR2 reads SASEGT. This CDR3 has 17 amino acids. V trimming: 4 bases; J trimming: 0 bases; junction bases outside the gene matches: 6. CDR3 nucleotide sequence: TGTGCCAGCAGTGCCGGGACAGGGGCTTATAGCAATCAGCCCCAGCATTTT. Amino acid sequence: CASSAGTGAYSNQPQHF.

The chain is built from TRBV11-2 and TRBJ1-5, with D perhaps TRBD1 (6 bases). Trimming took off 1 base at V and 6 bases at J, with 16 bases between the two ends. The germline V gene has CDR1 SGHAT and CDR2 FQNNGV. The CDR3 spans 16 residues. CDR3 in amino acids: CASSLGGQGTGQPQHF. The CDR3, as DNA: TGTGCCAGCAGCTTAGGGGGGCAGGGCACCGGTCAGCCCCAGCATTTT. Variable domain in full (rest from reference TRBV11-2 and TRBJ1-5): EAGVAQSPRYKIIEKRQSVAFWCNPISGHATLYWYQQILGQGPKLLIQFQNNGVVDDSQLPKDRFSAERLKGVDSTLKIQPAKLEDSAVYLCASSLGGQGTGQPQHFGDGTRLSIL.

This sequence joins TRBV6-5 and TRBJ2-1, with TRBD1 matching over 9 bases. This CDR3 spans 15 amino acids. CDR1 and CDR2 (germline): MNHEY, SVGAGI. V gave up 6 bases and J gave up 2 bases; unmatched junction bases: 5. CDR3 in DNA: TGTGCCAGCAGGCTCGGACAGGGGCCCTACAATGAGCAGTTCTTC. Protein: CASRLGQGPYNEQFF.

This rearrangement joins TRBV28 to TRBJ2-1, with TRBD2 matching over 11 bases. Germline-derived CDR1 and CDR2 are MDHEN and SYDVKM. The CDR3 is 14 residues long. Unmatched junction bases numbered 7, after V lost 7 bases and J lost 8 bases. CDR3 DNA: TGTGCCAGCAAGCCTAGCGGGAGGTGGTATGAGCAGTTCTTC. It yields the protein CASKPSGRWYEQFF. Using reference TRBV28 and TRBJ2-1 for the parts outside the CDR3, the full variable domain is DVKVTQSSRYLVKRTGEKVFLECVQDMDHENMFWYRQDPGLGLRLIYFSYDVKMKEKGDIPEGYSVSREKKERFSLILESASTNQTSMYLCASKPSGRWYEQFFGPGTRLTVL.

V is TRBV28 and J is TRBJ1-6; a weak D match, TRBD1 (6 bases). V was cut by 7 bases and J by 13 bases, with 20 bases left in between. The CDR3 has 14 residues. Germline assignment: CDR1 MDHEN and CDR2 SYDVKM. The CDR3 coding sequence is TGTGCCAGCATCACCGGGACAACGCCTAGGCCCCTCCACTTT. Translated: CASITGTTPRPLHF.

This clone was observed once. This chain links TRBV2 with TRBJ1-5; weak D call: TRBD1 (6 bases). CDR1 and CDR2 from the germline V gene are SNHLY and FYNNEI. This CDR3 is built from 14 residues. V was trimmed by 4 bases and J by 5 bases, leaving 12 bases between them. This CDR3 reads CASSGIQGYQPQHF. The DNA of the CDR3 is TGTGCCAGCAGTGGCATACAGGGTTATCAGCCCCAGCATTTT.

A few counts support this clone. This rearrangement joins TRBV28 to TRBJ2-7, with 10 positions matching TRBD1. The V gene's germline CDR1 is MDHEN and CDR2 SYDVKM. After removal of 2 bases from V and 5 bases from J, the junction contained 6 bases not matched to a gene. The CDR3 spans 15 residues. CDR3 DNA: TGTGCCAGCAGTTTAGCTTGGACAGGGGGAAACGAGCAGTACTTC. As protein: CASSLAWTGGNEQYF.

In its sample, this clone was seen once. The chain recombines TRBV7-9 with TRBJ1-5; maybe TRBD1 (6 bases). Germline V lookup: CDR1 SEHNR, CDR2 FQNEAQ (reference sequence). The CDR3 is 15 amino acids. V lost 3 bases, J lost 0 bases, and 9 bases lay in between. The CDR3 DNA follows: TGTGCCAGCAGCTTTGGGGGGGCTAGCAATCAGCCCCAGCATTTT. The encoded protein is CASSFGGASNQPQHF. Filled out from reference TRBV7-9 and TRBJ1-5, the complete variable domain reads DTGVSQNPRHKITKRGQNVTFRCDPISEHNRLYWYRQTLGQGPEFLTYFQNEAQLEKSRLLSDRFSAERPKGSFSTLEIQRTEQGDSAMYLCASSFGGASNQPQHFGDGTRLSIL.

This chain joins TRBV7-6 and TRBJ2-3; 7 bases match TRBD1. CDR1 and CDR2 (germline): SGHVS, FNYEAQ. The CDR3 is 14 residues long. The V and J ends lost 5 bases and 0 bases, in that order; junction bases with no gene match: 2. In DNA form, the CDR3 reads TGTGCCAGCAGCCAGGGACAGAGCACAGATACGCAGTATTTT. Protein: CASSQGQSTDTQYF.

The V gene is TRBV6-5, the J gene TRBJ2-3; possible D gene TRBD2, 5 bases. The CDR3 has 15 residues. The V end lost 7 bases, the J end lost 7 bases, and 21 bases lay between the germline ends. Germline V CDR1 and CDR2: MNHEY, SVGAGI. The CDR3 region has the DNA TGTGCCAGCAAATCCCCCGGACCTTCGGGAAATACGCAGTATTTT. Protein: CASKSPGPSGNTQYF.

This chain joins TRBV18 and TRBJ1-2, with TRBD1 identical over 10 bases. The CDR3 covers 13 residues. V trimming: 3 bases; J trimming: 7 bases; junction bases outside the gene matches: 2. The V gene's germline CDR1 is KGHSH and CDR2 LQKENI. CDR3 DNA sequence: TGTGCCAGCTCACCGACAGGGGGCGGTGGCTACACCTTC. Its protein is CASSPTGGGGYTF.

The rearrangement uses TRBV9 and TRBJ2-1; no clear D gene. CDR3 size: 13 residues. Trimming cost V 0 bases and J 7 bases, with 8 bases left between them. Germline V gene data show CDR1 as SGDLS and CDR2 as YYNGEE. This CDR3 is CASSVGGANEQFF. As DNA, the CDR3 is TGTGCCAGCAGCGTAGGAGGAGCGAATGAGCAGTTCTTC.

The rearrangement joins TRBV6-5 to TRBJ2-5; 10 bases fit TRBD1. The CDR3 loop spans 14 amino acids. Germline V gives CDR1 MNHEY, CDR2 SVGAGI. After removal of 6 bases from V and 5 bases from J, the junction contained 6 bases not matched to a gene. CDR3 nucleotides: TGTGCCAGCAGAATTCCGGGACAGGGGGAGACCCAGTACTTC. Translated, it gives CASRIPGQGETQYF.

The chain recombines TRBV6-5 with TRBJ2-5; D is unresolved. Trimming removed 4 bases from V and 7 bases from J, with 13 bases in between. CDR1 and CDR2 from the germline V gene are MNHEY and SVGAGI. This CDR3 has 13 residues. CDR3 DNA sequence: TGTGCCAGCAGTTCTACGGGTGCATGGACCCAGTACTTC. Its translation is CASSSTGAWTQYF.

V usage is TRBV30 and J usage is TRBJ2-1, with 14 bases identical to TRBD2. The V gene end was trimmed by 3 bases and the J gene end by 9 bases; junction bases not matched to a gene: 19. The CDR3 covers 19 residues. Looked up from germline, CDR1 is GTSNPN and CDR2 is SVGIG (reference sequence). As DNA, the CDR3 is TGTGCCTGGAGGGTAAAGATGAGGACTAGCGGGAGGACCGGCGCTGAGCAGTTCTTC. Encoded protein: CAWRVKMRTSGRTGAEQFF. Full variable domain (remainder filled in from reference TRBV30 and TRBJ2-1): SQTIHQWPATLVQPVGSPLSLECTVEGTSNPNLYWYRQAAGRGLQLLFYSVGIGQISSEVPQNLSASRPQDRQFILSSKKLLLSDSGFYLCAWRVKMRTSGRTGAEQFFGPGTRLTVL.

The V and J genes are TRBV18 and TRBJ1-1; 9 nucleotides agree with TRBD1. Trimming took 5 bases from V and 4 from J; bases not matched to a gene: 5. CDR3 length: 14 amino acids. Germline V CDR1 and CDR2: KGHSH, LQKENI. CDR3 DNA sequence: TGTGCCAGCTCAGACAGGGGGATTAGCACTGAAGCTTTCTTT. It encodes CASSDRGISTEAFF.

This clone was detected once. The chain links TRBV19 to TRBJ2-2, with D possibly TRBD1 on 6 matching bases. Germline lookup yields CDR1 LNHDA and CDR2 SQIVND (reference sequence). This CDR3 spans 17 amino acids. The V gene lost 7 bases and the J gene lost 7 bases, with 25 bases spanning the gap. The CDR3 region is CASTITPQTGWSGELFF. For the CDR3, the DNA is TGTGCCAGTACCATTACCCCCCAAACAGGGTGGAGCGGGGAGCTGTTTTTT.

V usage is TRBV6-1 and J usage is TRBJ2-7, with 7 positions matching TRBD2. CDR1 is MNHNS and CDR2 is SASEGT in the germline V gene. CDR3 length equals 14 residues. Trimming at V came to 7 bases and at J to 2 bases, leaving 8 bases not matched to a gene. The CDR3 DNA sequence: TGTGCCAGCAACGCCCAAAGCGGGGCCTACGAGCAGTACTTC. Translated, it gives CASNAQSGAYEQYF.

V is TRBV15 and J is TRBJ2-1; the D gene is possibly TRBD1 (5 bases). Germline CDR1 is LNHNV and CDR2 is YYDKDF (reference sequence). V lost 0 bases to trimming and J lost 9 bases, with 9 bases between them. This CDR3 spans 13 amino acids. CDR3 loop: CATSRDLRGEQFF. In DNA form, the CDR3 reads TGTGCCACCAGCAGAGATCTTAGGGGTGAGCAGTTCTTC. The variable domain in full, completed from reference TRBV15 and TRBJ2-1, reads DAMVIQNPRYQVTQFGKPVTLSCSQTLNHNVMYWYQQKSSQAPKLLFHYYDKDFNNEADTPDNFQSRRPNTSFCFLDIRSPGLGDTAMYLCATSRDLRGEQFFGPGTRLTVL.